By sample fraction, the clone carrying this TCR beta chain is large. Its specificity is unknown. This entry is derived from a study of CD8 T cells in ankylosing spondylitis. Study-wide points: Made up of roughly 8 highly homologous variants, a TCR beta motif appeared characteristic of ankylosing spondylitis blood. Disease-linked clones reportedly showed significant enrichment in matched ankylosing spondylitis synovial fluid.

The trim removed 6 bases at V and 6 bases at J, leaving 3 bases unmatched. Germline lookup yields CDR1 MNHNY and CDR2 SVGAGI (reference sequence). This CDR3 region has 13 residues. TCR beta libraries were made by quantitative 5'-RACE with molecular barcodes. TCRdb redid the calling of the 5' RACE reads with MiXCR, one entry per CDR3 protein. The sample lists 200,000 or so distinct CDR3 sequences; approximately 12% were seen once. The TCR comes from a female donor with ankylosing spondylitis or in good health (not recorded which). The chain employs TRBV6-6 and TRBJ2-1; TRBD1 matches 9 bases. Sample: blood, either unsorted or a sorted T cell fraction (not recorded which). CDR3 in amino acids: CASSTGQGNEQFF. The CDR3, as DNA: TGTGCCAGCAGCACGGGACAGGGCAATGAGCAGTTCTTC.